This T cell receptor beta chain derives from a study of PD-L1 blockade in urothelial cancer. This CDR3 comprises 13 residues. V was clipped by 10 bases and J by 5 bases, with 17 bases between them. The germline CDR1 and CDR2 sequences are MGHDK and SYGVNS. Libraries were prepared by immunoSEQ multiplex PCR; TCRdb keeps only in-frame clonotypes and omits some of them. This table has about 80,000 clones, around 90% appearing once. The sequenced sample was PBMCs, obtained around atezolizumab (anti-PD-L1) treatment. The sequence was collected from a woman in her seventies with urothelial cancer. The gene calls are TRBV25-1 and TRBJ2-5, with D possibly matching TRBD2 (5 bases). Here the CDR3 reads CATRWGAEETQYF. In DNA, the CDR3 is TGTGCCACCAGGTGGGGAGCGGAGGAGACCCAGTACTTC. The complete variable domain, with remaining parts taken from reference TRBV25-1 and TRBJ2-5, reads EADIYQTPRYLVIGTGKKITLECSQTMGHDKMYWYQQDPGMELHLIHYSYGVNSTEKGDLSSESTVSRIRTEHFPLTLESARPSHTSQYLCATRWGAEETQYFGPGTRLLVL.